The clone carrying this T cell receptor beta chain was observed a handful of times. The sample comes from a study of cytomegalovirus exposure and HLA in healthy donors. Amplification used 60 Vbeta primers and 13 Jbeta primers. TCRdb's copy holds only in-frame clones and misses some; the assay was immunoSEQ multiplex PCR. Seen here are about 130,000 clones, 8% to 9.5% observed once, and the top ten hold 4.5% to 6%. CDR1 SGHNT and CDR2 YYREEE come from the germline V gene (reference sequence). The V gene end was trimmed by 3 bases and the J gene end by 0 bases; junction bases not matched to a gene: 4. The CDR3 runs to 16 residues.

The chain recombines TRBV5-4 with TRBJ1-3; TRBD1 aligns across 9 bases. The sequence was obtained from a middle-aged man in good health and CMV-seronegative. Sequences were obtained from PBMCs. CDR3 amino acids: CASSSGQGGSGNTIYF. Written as DNA, the CDR3 is TGTGCCAGCAGCTCGGGACAGGGAGGCTCTGGAAACACCATATATTTT.